These 21 T cell receptor beta chains came from one sample sequenced in a study of Graves' ophthalmopathy and Graves' hyperthyroidism listed by TCRdb under 2018. The listed sequencing device is Illumina HiSeq 2000. TCR beta CDR3 regions were amplified from RNA transcripts for repertoire sequencing. The first round of RT-PCR was done with HTBI primers and the Qiagen OneStep RT-PCR kit, and was followed by a second round of multiplex PCR, then size selection and purification. TCRdb took the public reads, trimmed them with fastp at Q25, ran MiXCR for clone calling and kept in-frame beta chains. For every CDR3 protein sequence, its rows merge into one entry that carries the most common genes and DNA. Recorded for this sample are about 620,000 distinct CDR3 sequences; 20% to 25% of them occurred a single time. Around 6.5% of the sample goes to the ten largest clones. Sequenced: peripheral blood. These receptors were collected from a woman aged 18 to 35 with stable Graves' hyperthyroidism. Some clones in this sample may be carry-over from other donors' samples. Donor details come from another sample of the same person, matched by shared clones.

This clonotype was counted a few times. CDR3 nucleotides: TGCAGTGCTAGCGGGCCTAGCACAGATACGCAGTATTTT. Translation: CSASGPSTDTQYF. The genes are TRBV20-1 and TRBJ2-3; D uncertain. CDR1 is DFQATT, CDR2 SNEGSKA, per germline (reference sequence). Trimming removed 3 bases at V and 0 bases at J, with 7 bases between. The CDR3 is 13 residues long.

The sample holds many counts of this clonotype. Sequence at one end of the junction differs from germline and may be a read error. The chain recombines TRBV12-5 with TRBJ1-1; 10 nucleotides agree with TRBD1. The CDR3 loop spans 14 amino acids. Germline CDR1 is LGHNT and CDR2 is FRNRAP. CDR3 residues: CASALGQGSAEAFF. The CDR3 DNA reads as TGTGCTAGTGCTTTGGGACAGGGGAGTGCGGAAGCTTTCTTT. The entire variable domain, with the rest obtained from reference TRBV12-5 and TRBJ1-1, is as follows: DARVTQTPRHKVTEMGQEVTMRCQPILGHNTVFWYRQTMMQGLELLAYFRNRAPLDDSGMPKDRFSAEMPDATLATLKIQPSEPRDSAVYFCASALGQGSAEAFFGQGTRLTVV.

This clonotype was observed many times. The chain has TRBV20-1 and TRBJ1-1; 7 nucleotides agree with TRBD1. Germline-derived CDR1 and CDR2 are DFQATT and SNEGSKA (reference sequence). This CDR3 spans 15 amino acids. With V trimmed by 3 bases and J by 8 bases, 15 bases remained unmatched. The CDR3: CSASLRGQPDIEAFF. In DNA form, the CDR3 reads TGCAGTGCTAGCCTTCGGGGACAGCCGGATATAGAAGCTTTCTTT.

There are many counts of this clonotype. The chain carries TRBV20-1 and TRBJ2-5, with D perhaps TRBD1 (5 bases). This CDR3 comprises 16 residues. The V end lost 1 base, the J end lost 2 bases, and 17 bases lay between the germline ends. Germline V gives CDR1 DFQATT, CDR2 SNEGSKA (reference sequence). The CDR3 reads CSARVLLGPSQETQYF. DNA of the CDR3: TGCAGTGCTAGAGTCTTGTTGGGGCCCTCACAAGAGACCCAGTACTTC.

This clonotype was recorded at least ten times. The chain has TRBV19 and TRBJ1-1; no firm D call. CDR1 and CDR2 (germline): LNHDA, SQIVND (reference sequence). The CDR3 runs 15 residues. V was trimmed by 9 bases and J by 5 bases, leaving 22 bases between them. The CDR3 region is CASRNRSYLETEAFF. The CDR3 nucleotides read TGTGCCAGCAGAAACCGCAGCTACTTGGAAACTGAAGCTTTCTTT.

Many counts were recorded for this clonotype. This sequence joins TRBV28 and TRBJ2-7; possible D gene TRBD1, 6 bases. From germline, CDR1 is MDHEN and CDR2 SYDVKM. Trimming left V 5 bases short and J 2 bases short, with 13 bases between. The CDR3 has 14 residues. CDR3 bases: TGTGCCAGCAGTCGGGCAGGGGCGCCCTACGAGCAGTACTTC. Amino acid sequence: CASSRAGAPYEQYF. Full variable domain (outside the CDR3, taken from reference TRBV28 and TRBJ2-7): DVKVTQSSRYLVKRTGEKVFLECVQDMDHENMFWYRQDPGLGLRLIYFSYDVKMKEKGDIPEGYSVSREKKERFSLILESASTNQTSMYLCASSRAGAPYEQYFGPGTRLTVT.

There are many counts of this clonotype. This may stem from a read error, because a much larger clone lies one nucleotide away. V and J are TRBV12-3 or TRBV12-4 and TRBJ2-7; 7 nucleotides match TRBD1. The CDR3 covers 14 residues. J gave up 0 bases and V 6 bases, and 5 bases lay outside the gene matches. This chain's CDR3 is CASRKGTDSYEQYF. CDR3 nucleotide sequence: TGTGCCAGCAGAAAAGGGACAGACTCCTACGAGCAGTACTTC.

This clonotype was counted at least ten times. The CDR3 nucleotides read TGTGCCAGCAGGAGACAGGTTTTGAATCAGCCCCAGCATTTT. It encodes CASRRQVLNQPQHF. The chain uses TRBV6-1 and TRBJ1-5; weak D call: TRBD1 (6 bases). CDR3 length: 14 amino acids. V dropped 6 bases and J dropped 4 bases, with 13 bases sitting between them. Per the germline V gene, CDR1 is MNHNS and CDR2 is SASEGT.

This chain connects TRBV20-1 to TRBJ1-1, with 7 nucleotides matching TRBD1. The CDR3 runs 16 residues. Germline CDR1 reads DFQATT; CDR2 reads SNEGSKA (reference sequence). J was trimmed by 4 bases and V by 2 bases; bases with no gene match: 13. In DNA, the CDR3 is TGCAGTGCTAGATCCCGGAGGGGGCTAATGGGCACTGAAGCTTTCTTT. Translating it yields CSARSRRGLMGTEAFF.

This clonotype was counted at least ten times. The V and J genes are TRBV2 and TRBJ2-5; a possible D gene is TRBD1 (6 bases). There are 13 residues in the CDR3. Trimming left V 7 bases short and J 5 bases short, with 14 bases between. Germline CDR1 is SNHLY and CDR2 is FYNNEI. Here the CDR3 reads CASTSNRDETQYF. As DNA, the CDR3 is TGTGCCAGCACCTCAAACAGGGACGAGACCCAGTACTTC.

This clonotype was recorded many times. The V and J genes are TRBV29-1 and TRBJ1-3; TRBD1 agrees at 7 bases. In germline, CDR1 is SQVTM, CDR2 ANQGSEA. V gave up 1 base and J gave up 0 bases; unmatched junction bases: 3. CDR3 length: 15 amino acids. The CDR3 DNA is TGCAGCGTTGAAGGGACAGGAAACTCTGGAAACACCATATATTTT. Amino acids: CSVEGTGNSGNTIYF.

This clonotype was recorded many times. The V call is TRBV4-1, the J call TRBJ1-1, with D uncertain. From germline, CDR1 is MGHRA and CDR2 YSYEKL. V was trimmed by 0 bases and J by 7 bases, leaving 6 bases between them. The CDR3 totals 12 residues. CDR3 region: CASSQDRREAFF. The CDR3 region has the DNA TGCGCCAGCAGCCAAGATAGACGTGAAGCTTTCTTT.

The CDR3, as DNA: TGTGCCAGTAGTAGAGGACAGTTCGACGAGCAGTACTTC. Translated: CASSRGQFDEQYF. This chain uses TRBV19 with TRBJ2-7; weak D call: TRBD1 (6 bases). The CDR3 is 13 amino acids. Germline lookup yields CDR1 LNHDA and CDR2 SQIVND (reference sequence). The V end lost 4 bases, the J end lost 5 bases, and 12 bases lay between the germline ends.

The rearrangement uses TRBV6-2 or TRBV6-3 and TRBJ1-2; D is unresolved. Germline V gene lookup returns CDR1 MNHEY and CDR2 SVGEGT. V was clipped by 3 bases and J by 2 bases, with 10 bases between them. The CDR3 is 14 amino acids. DNA for the CDR3: TGTGCCAGCAGTTATCTACCTCCAAACTATGGCTACACCTTC. Protein product: CASSYLPPNYGYTF.

This clonotype was seen many times. The V gene is TRBV27, the J gene TRBJ2-5, with D tentatively TRBD2 (6 bases). The germline CDR1 and CDR2 sequences are MNHEY and SMNVEV (reference sequence). The CDR3 contains 13 residues. V was shortened by 1 base and J by 4 bases, with 7 bases between the two germline ends. The CDR3 here is CASSLLEGETQYF. The CDR3 nucleotides are TGTGCCAGCAGTTTATTGGAGGGAGAGACCCAGTACTTC.

Note on this clonotype: Being one base from a much bigger clone, this may be a read error. It is likely a read error, because the conserved phenylalanine at the end of the CDR3 is missing. V usage is TRBV7-2 and J usage is TRBJ1-2; tentative D call: TRBD1 (6 bases). The germline V and J ends were trimmed by 5 bases and 4 bases, with 17 bases remaining between them. The CDR3 covers 15 residues. Germline CDR1 is SGHTA and CDR2 is FQGNSA. The CDR3 bases are TGTGCCAGCAGCGCGACCTCCGACAGGCCCTATGGCTACACCTCC. Residues: CASSATSDRPYGYTS.

J is TRBJ1-6 and V is TRBV9; possible D gene TRBD1, 5 bases. The CDR3 extends over 13 amino acids. Germline CDR1 SGDLS, CDR2 YYNGEE. Trimming stripped 2 bases from V and 10 bases from J, with 10 bases between. The CDR3 loop is CASSVSGVSPLHF. CDR3 bases: TGTGCCAGCAGCGTTTCGGGGGTGTCACCCCTCCACTTT.

There are many counts of this clonotype. The chain recombines TRBV20-1 with TRBJ2-7; no reliable D call. CDR3 length: 14 residues. Germline CDR1 and CDR2: DFQATT and SNEGSKA (reference sequence). V shed 2 bases and J shed 0 bases, with 11 bases lying between them. CDR3 in DNA: TGCAGTGCTAGATTCGTCGGTGGCTCCTACGAGCAGTACTTC. It yields the protein CSARFVGGSYEQYF.

This clonotype was observed a handful of times. CDR3 protein: CASSPPTGVNTEAFF. DNA of the CDR3: TGTGCCAGCTCACCACCGACGGGGGTGAACACTGAAGCTTTCTTT. The chain recombines TRBV18 with TRBJ1-1; perhaps TRBD1 as D (5 bases). Trimming took 0 bases from V and 0 from J, leaving 8 bases between them. The CDR3 is made up of 15 amino acids. Per the germline V gene, CDR1 is KGHSH and CDR2 is LQKENI. The variable domain in full, completed from reference TRBV18 and TRBJ1-1, reads NAGVMQNPRHLVRRRGQEARLRCSPMKGHSHVYWYRQLPEEGLKFMVYLQKENIIDESGMPKERFSAEFPKEGPSILRIQQVVRGDSAAYFCASSPPTGVNTEAFFGQGTRLTVV.

This clonotype was counted at least ten times. The chain combines TRBV2 with TRBJ1-2; D uncertain. This CDR3 is built from 18 residues. CDR1 and CDR2 (germline): SNHLY, FYNNEI. The V and J ends lost 4 bases and 0 bases respectively, with 21 bases between them. CDR3 sequence reads: CASSGHRPHSLPNYGYTF. Here the CDR3 DNA reads TGTGCCAGCAGTGGACATCGGCCCCACTCCCTCCCTAACTATGGCTACACCTTC.

The table lists this clonotype with many counts. With a much larger clone just one base away, this may be a read error. The CDR3 spells CASSERQNYGYTF. The CDR3 nucleotides read TGTGCCAGCAGTGAGAGACAGAACTATGGCTACACCTTC. The chain employs TRBV2 and TRBJ1-2; maybe TRBD1 (5 bases). The CDR3 loop spans 13 amino acids. CDR1 SNHLY and CDR2 FYNNEI come from the germline V gene. V shed 3 bases and J shed 2 bases, with 7 bases lying between them.